Each of the 26 T cell receptor beta chains below was sequenced from the same sample in a study of control samples from healthy donors and cancer patients. Produced via immunoSEQ multiplex PCR; TCRdb's table is partial and in-frame only. The data contain roughly 70,000 clones, approximately 80% of them seen just once; the ten biggest clones take up 25% to 35%. The sample comprised blood. The receptors derive from a man between 50 and 59 years old in good health.

The rearrangement uses TRBV7-8 and TRBJ2-7, with D possibly called TRBD1 or TRBD2 (5 bases each). V lost 5 bases and J 4 bases, leaving 12 bases between the germline ends. Germline V CDR1 and CDR2: SGHVS, FQNEAQ. This CDR3 region has 13 residues. In DNA form, the CDR3 reads TGTGCCAGCAGCCAGGGACCACTTTACGAGCAGTACTTC. This gives the protein CASSQGPLYEQYF.

The chain joins TRBV11-3 to TRBJ2-2; D is possibly TRBD2 (7 bases). The germline CDR1 and CDR2 sequences are SGHNT and YENEEA. The V gene lost 6 bases and the J gene lost 4 bases, with 15 bases spanning the gap. The CDR3 consists of 15 residues. Here the CDR3 reads CASRSGGGGTGELFF. The CDR3, as DNA: TGTGCCAGCAGAAGTGGGGGCGGGGGCACCGGGGAGCTGTTTTTT.

This chain connects TRBV9 to TRBJ2-3; the match to TRBD2 covers 9 bases. This CDR3 region has 16 residues. The junction had 3 bases not matched to a gene; V was cut back by 0 bases and J by 1 base. Germline V gene sequence: CDR1 SGDLS, CDR2 YYNGEE. The CDR3 spells CASSVEPSGGTDTQYF. The DNA for the CDR3 is TGTGCCAGCAGCGTAGAACCTAGCGGGGGCACAGATACGCAGTATTTT.

The gene calls are TRBV6-6 and TRBJ1-1; maybe TRBD1 (5 bases). Trimming removed 6 bases at V and 0 bases at J, with 11 bases between. In germline, CDR1 is MNHNY, CDR2 SVGAGI (reference sequence). The CDR3 runs to 14 residues. The CDR3 protein is CASSFDRMNTEAFF. The DNA of the CDR3 is TGTGCCAGCAGCTTTGACAGAATGAACACTGAAGCTTTCTTT.

V usage is TRBV24-1 and J usage is TRBJ2-3, with 9 bases that match TRBD2. Trimming took 7 bases from V and 3 from J; bases not matched to a gene: 10. The CDR3 has 16 residues. The germline V gene has CDR1 KGHDR and CDR2 SFDVKD. Here the CDR3 reads CATSGRGAGGTDTQYF. CDR3 in DNA: TGTGCCACCAGCGGGAGAGGGGCGGGGGGGACAGATACGCAGTATTTT.

This sequence joins TRBV4-2 and TRBJ1-2, with TRBD1 identical over 9 bases. The trim removed 0 bases at V and 9 bases at J, leaving 11 bases unmatched. In germline, CDR1 is LGHNA, CDR2 YNFKEQ. The CDR3 extends over 16 amino acids. CDR3: CASSQDLRTGDPSYTF. DNA of the CDR3: TGTGCCAGCAGCCAAGATTTAAGGACAGGGGATCCCAGCTACACCTTC.

The gene calls are TRBV11-2 and TRBJ2-1, with D unresolved. V dropped 2 bases and J dropped 4 bases, with 3 bases sitting between them. The length of the CDR3 is 12 residues. Germline V gives CDR1 SGHAT, CDR2 FQNNGV. The CDR3 region is CASSLSYNEQFF. CDR3 coding DNA: TGTGCCAGCAGCTTATCGTACAATGAGCAGTTCTTC.

The V and J genes are TRBV2 and TRBJ1-2, with D perhaps matching TRBD1 (5 bases). Trimming pared 7 bases from V and 4 bases from J, leaving 19 bases between. The CDR3 has 15 amino acids. From germline, CDR1 is SNHLY and CDR2 FYNNEI. The CDR3, as DNA: TGTGCCAGCACCGTCGGGCAGGCGGGGGTCTATGGCTACACCTTC. Its protein is CASTVGQAGVYGYTF.

J is TRBJ1-1 and V is TRBV7-8; tentatively, D is TRBD1 (6 bases). The V and J ends lost 5 bases and 8 bases respectively, with 12 bases between them. CDR1 SGHVS and CDR2 FQNEAQ come from the germline V gene. CDR3 size: 12 residues. The CDR3 DNA is TGTGCCAGCAGCCGCGACAGGCGAGAAGCTTTCTTT. It is translated as CASSRDRREAFF.

There are a few counts of this clone. This chain uses TRBV5-1 with TRBJ1-4; 9 bases agree with TRBD1. This CDR3 is 18 amino acids long. V dropped 2 bases and J dropped 0; count of bases not matched to a gene: 8. CDR1 is SGHRS and CDR2 is YFSETQ in the germline V gene. Here the CDR3 DNA reads TGCGCCAGCAGCTTAACCGGGACAGGGACCCCAACTAATGAAAAACTGTTTTTT. Its translation: CASSLTGTGTPTNEKLFF.

V usage is TRBV9 and J usage is TRBJ2-5; D may be TRBD2 (6 bases). The CDR3 contains 16 residues. Trimming left V 4 bases short and J 5 bases short, with 21 bases between. Germline lookup yields CDR1 SGDLS and CDR2 YYNGEE. The CDR3 region has the DNA TGTGCCAGCAGCTTCAGTGGGACCCTCCGGGGGGAGACCCAGTACTTC. Translation: CASSFSGTLRGETQYF.

This chain joins TRBV6-5 and TRBJ1-5; the match to TRBD1 covers 8 bases. In germline, CDR1 is MNHEY, CDR2 SVGAGI. V shed 4 bases, J shed 3 bases, and the junction held 5 bases outside the gene matches. This CDR3 has 15 amino acids. The CDR3 DNA is TGTGCCAGCAGTTCCACAGGGGGGAACAATCAGCCCCAGCATTTT. Translated, it gives CASSSTGGNNQPQHF.

The chain has TRBV7-9 and TRBJ1-1; the match to TRBD1 covers 9 bases. Germline V gives CDR1 SEHNR, CDR2 FQNEAQ (reference sequence). Germline trimming cut 0 bases from V and 5 bases from J; bases unmatched to any gene: 1. The CDR3 has 14 residues. The CDR3 spells CASSLAGQGTEAFF. The CDR3 nucleotides read TGTGCCAGCAGCTTAGCCGGACAGGGGACTGAAGCTTTCTTT.

This clone was observed a handful of times. This rearrangement joins TRBV13 to TRBJ2-7; D possibly uses TRBD1 or TRBD2 (7 bases each). Trimming took off 5 bases at V and 3 bases at J, with 11 bases between the two ends. The CDR3 loop spans 13 amino acids. Germline V gene data show CDR1 as PRHDT and CDR2 as FYEKMQ (reference sequence). CDR3 nucleotide sequence: TGTGCCAGCAGCGGGAGGGACAGCTACGAGCAGTACTTC. Translated, it gives CASSGRDSYEQYF.

This chain connects TRBV7-2 to TRBJ1-1; 8 bases fit TRBD1. The junction had 6 bases not matched to a gene; V was cut back by 5 bases and J by 1 base. The CDR3 covers 15 residues. The germline CDR1 and CDR2 sequences are SGHTA and FQGNSA. DNA for the CDR3: TGTGCCAGCAGCCTCTGGACAGGGACGAACACTGAAGCTTTCTTT. This sequence encodes CASSLWTGTNTEAFF.

The chain has TRBV14 and TRBJ1-1; possible D gene TRBD1, 6 bases. V was cut by 4 bases and J by 7 bases, with 13 bases left in between. Germline-derived CDR1 and CDR2 are SGHDN and FVKESK. The CDR3 is 13 amino acids. The CDR3 here is CASSPKVGGEAFF. The CDR3 DNA sequence: TGTGCCAGCAGCCCTAAGGTAGGGGGTGAAGCTTTCTTT.

The CDR3 spells CASSHNLAGGKDTQYF. DNA for the CDR3: TGTGCCAGCAGCCATAATCTAGCGGGGGGCAAAGATACGCAGTATTTT. This chain links TRBV3-1 (or the pseudogene TRBV3-2) with TRBJ2-3; TRBD2 matches 11 bases. Germline assignment: CDR1 LGHDT and CDR2 YNNKEL (reference sequence). The CDR3 length is 16 residues. The ends lost 3 bases at V and 5 bases at J; junction bases unmatched: 7.

This sequence joins TRBV28 and TRBJ2-7; D assignment may be TRBD1 or TRBD2 (6 bases each). The CDR3 has 15 residues. V lost 4 bases and J lost 0, with 13 bases in between. Germline loops: CDR1 MDHEN, CDR2 SYDVKM. This chain's CDR3 is CASSSPGAVSYEQYF. CDR3 sequence (DNA): TGTGCCAGCAGTTCCCCGGGGGCTGTCTCCTACGAGCAGTACTTC.

The chain couples TRBV24-1 to TRBJ1-1; tentatively, D is TRBD1 (5 bases). The CDR3 loop spans 12 amino acids. CDR1 and CDR2 (germline): KGHDR, SFDVKD. The ends were cut back, 2 bases at V and 6 bases at J, with 6 bases in the middle. The CDR3 loop reads CATSDSGAEAFF. The CDR3 DNA follows: TGTGCCACCAGTGATTCGGGGGCTGAAGCTTTCTTT.

V gene TRBV6-5 combines with J gene TRBJ2-5; no reliable D call. This CDR3 has 12 residues. Germline V gene lookup returns CDR1 MNHEY and CDR2 SVGAGI. V dropped 8 bases and J dropped 1 base, with 8 bases sitting between them. DNA for the CDR3: TGTGCCAGCCTCCGGGTCCAAGAGACCCAGTACTTC. It specifies CASLRVQETQYF.

The chain is built from TRBV14 and TRBJ2-2; TRBD1 matches at 12 bases. This CDR3 comprises 18 residues. V dropped 2 bases and J dropped 6; count of bases not matched to a gene: 10. Germline CDR1 and CDR2: SGHDN and FVKESK. The DNA for the CDR3 is TGTGCCAGCAGCCAAATGGGACAGGGGGCAGGAAAGTCCGGGGAGCTGTTTTTT. This gives the protein CASSQMGQGAGKSGELFF.

The chain has TRBV6-6 and TRBJ1-5; 7 bases are shared with TRBD1. The trim removed 6 bases at V and 1 base at J, leaving 6 bases unmatched. In germline, CDR1 is MNHNY, CDR2 SVGAGI (reference sequence). The CDR3 sequence is 15 residues long. In DNA, the CDR3 is TGTGCCAGCAGGCGACAGGGCGGCAGCAATCAGCCCCAGCATTTT. Translated, it gives CASRRQGGSNQPQHF.

The chain uses TRBV9 and TRBJ2-1, with 9 bases fitting TRBD2. The germline gives CDR1 SGDLS, CDR2 YYNGEE. This CDR3 contains 14 residues. The trim removed 7 bases at V and 5 bases at J, leaving 7 bases unmatched. The CDR3 here is CASGGAGGHNEQFF. The CDR3 coding sequence is TGTGCCAGCGGAGGAGCGGGGGGTCACAATGAGCAGTTCTTC.

This chain uses TRBV7-2 with TRBJ2-1, with unresolved D. The germline V and J ends were trimmed by 5 bases and 4 bases, with 18 bases remaining between them. Germline V CDR1 and CDR2: SGHTA, FQGNSA. This CDR3 is 16 amino acids long. The CDR3 sequence is CASSPELANHYNEQFF. CDR3 sequence (DNA): TGTGCCAGCAGCCCAGAGTTGGCAAACCATTACAATGAGCAGTTCTTC.

This clone was recorded once. The chain employs TRBV5-1 and TRBJ1-2; weak D call: TRBD1 (5 bases). V was cut by 4 bases and J by 2 bases, with 12 bases left in between. The germline gives CDR1 SGHRS, CDR2 YFSETQ. This CDR3 contains 14 residues. The DNA of the CDR3 is TGCGCCAGCAGCCTGGGACCCACAAACTATGGCTACACCTTC. It codes for CASSLGPTNYGYTF.

The V gene is TRBV15, the J gene TRBJ1-3; no reliable D call. The V end was cut by 5 bases, the J end by 3 bases, with 29 bases between. The CDR3 runs to 20 residues. The V gene's germline CDR1 is LNHNV and CDR2 YYDKDF (reference sequence). The CDR3 DNA is TGTGCCACCAGCCCCCGGTCGCGACTGGGGAAATTAATAATTGGAAACACCATATATTTT. As protein: CATSPRSRLGKLIIGNTIYF.